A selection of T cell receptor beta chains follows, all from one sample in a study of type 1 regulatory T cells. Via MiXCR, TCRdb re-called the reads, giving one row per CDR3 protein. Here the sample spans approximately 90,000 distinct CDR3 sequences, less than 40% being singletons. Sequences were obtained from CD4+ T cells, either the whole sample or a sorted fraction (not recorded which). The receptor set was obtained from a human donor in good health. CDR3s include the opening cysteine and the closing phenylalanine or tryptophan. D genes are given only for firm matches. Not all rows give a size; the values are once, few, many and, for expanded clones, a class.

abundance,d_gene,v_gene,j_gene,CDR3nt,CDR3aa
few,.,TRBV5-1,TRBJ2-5,TGCGCCAGCAGCTTGGCGGGATTTCAAGAGACCCAGTACTTC,CASSLAGFQETQYF
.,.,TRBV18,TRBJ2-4,TGTGCCAGCTCACCCCTGGGGGGCGCGGCCAAAAACATTCAGTACTTC,CASSPLGGAAKNIQYF
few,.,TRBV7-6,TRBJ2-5,TGTGCCAGCAGCCCCTTCTCGGCTAAAGAGACCCAGTACTTC,CASSPFSAKETQYF
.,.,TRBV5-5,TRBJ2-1,TGTGCCAGCAGCTTGGACGGGAGCTCCTACAATGAGCAGTTCTTC,CASSLDGSSYNEQFF
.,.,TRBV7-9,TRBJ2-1,TGTGCCAGCAGCTTGCATGGACCCAGGCTGAATGAGCAGTTCTTC,CASSLHGPRLNEQFF
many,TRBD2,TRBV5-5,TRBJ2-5,TGTGCCAGCGGGTCGGGAGGGCAACACCAAGAGACCCAGTACTTC,CASGSGGQHQETQYF
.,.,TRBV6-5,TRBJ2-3,TGTGCCAGCAGTTCTACCTGGAGAGGGGCGCAGTATTTT,CASSSTWRGAQYF
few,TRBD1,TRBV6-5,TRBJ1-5,TGTGCCAGCAGCCCGCCCGGACAGGTCGGGGAGCCCCAGCATTTT,CASSPPGQVGEPQHF
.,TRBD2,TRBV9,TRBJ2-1,TGTGCCAGCGGCCCTCAGCCAGGCGGGAGTTTCATGAATGAGCAGTTCTTC,CASGPQPGGSFMNEQFF
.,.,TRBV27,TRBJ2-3,TGTGCCAGCAGTTTCTCCCTTGGGGGCGGACTCGCAGGAGATACGCAGTATTTT,CASSFSLGGGLAGDTQYF
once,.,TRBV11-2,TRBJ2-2,TGTGCCAGCAGCTCACAGGGTATGGGCGGGGAGCTGTTTTTT,CASSSQGMGGELFF
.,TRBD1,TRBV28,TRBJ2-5,TGTGCCAGCAGCGCAGGACAGGGCATGGCCCAGTACTTC,CASSAGQGMAQYF
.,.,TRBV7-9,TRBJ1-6,TGTGCCAGCAGCGTGGACACCGCTAATTCACCCCTCCACTTT,CASSVDTANSPLHF